These 17 T cell receptor beta chains were sequenced from one sample in a study of T cell repertoires in cytomegalovirus infection. TCRdb reprocessed the reads with MiXCR, giving one entry per CDR3 protein. The sample includes 680,000 or so distinct CDR3 sequences, roughly 35% of them seen just once. The sample comprised PBMCs. These receptor sequences come from a human donor in good health (CMV status not recorded). Some clones in this sample may be carry-over from other donors' samples.

This clonotype was found once. The chain combines TRBV29-1 with TRBJ1-5; tentatively, D is TRBD1 (5 bases). The germline CDR1 and CDR2 sequences are SQVTM and ANQGSEA. This CDR3 has 14 residues. Deletions cut 6 bases from V and 2 bases from J, with 14 bases between. The CDR3 protein is CSVQAGSGNQPQHF. The CDR3 bases are TGCAGCGTACAAGCAGGGTCCGGCAATCAGCCCCAGCATTTT.

The table lists this clonotype with a few counts. This rearrangement joins TRBV19 to TRBJ2-1; possible D gene TRBD1, 5 bases. This CDR3 comprises 14 residues. V dropped 2 bases and J dropped 8 bases, with 13 bases sitting between them. CDR1 is LNHDA and CDR2 is SQIVND in the germline V gene (reference sequence). The CDR3 nucleotides read TGTGCCAGTAGTATAAATCGGACACCCCATGAGCAGTTCTTC. This sequence encodes CASSINRTPHEQFF.

This clonotype was picked up one time. The chain combines TRBV19 with TRBJ2-7, with 13 bases that match TRBD2. CDR3 length: 18 residues. Germline CDR1 and CDR2: LNHDA and SQIVND (reference sequence). With V trimmed by 6 bases and J by 0 bases, 11 bases remained unmatched. CDR3 sequence: CASRLPGLAGNASYEQYF. The CDR3 DNA is TGTGCCAGTAGGTTACCGGGACTAGCGGGAAATGCCTCCTACGAGCAGTACTTC. The full variable domain, in which reference TRBV19 and TRBJ2-7 provide the parts outside the CDR3, is DGGITQSPKYLFRKEGQNVTLSCEQNLNHDAMYWYRQDPGQGLRLIYYSQIVNDFQKGDIAEGYSVSREKKESFPLTVTSAQKNPTAFYLCASRLPGLAGNASYEQYFGPGTRLTVT.

V is TRBV25-1 and J is TRBJ1-1; D not certain. Germline assignment: CDR1 MGHDK and CDR2 SYGVNS. This CDR3 has 12 residues. Trimming stripped 2 bases from V and 1 base from J, with 2 bases between. The CDR3 coding sequence is TGTGCCAGCAGTGAAGCGAACACTGAAGCTTTCTTT. It yields the protein CASSEANTEAFF.

As for this clonotype: No conserved phenylalanine or tryptophan is present at the end of the CDR3, so a read error is the likely explanation. The rearrangement joins TRBV14 to TRBJ2-1, with 10 positions matching TRBD2. This CDR3 spans 16 amino acids. Trimming cost V 6 bases and J 10 bases; bases outside gene matches: 15. The germline CDR1 and CDR2 sequences are SGHDN and FVKESK. In DNA, the CDR3 is TGTGCCAGCAGTCCGGGGTTAGCGGGGGGTAAGCTCGAGCAGTTCTTA. Its protein is CASSPGLAGGKLEQFL.

This clonotype was picked up one time. This sequence joins TRBV19 and TRBJ2-1; 7 bases are shared with TRBD2. The germline gives CDR1 LNHDA, CDR2 SQIVND (reference sequence). The CDR3 is 16 residues long. J gave up 2 bases and V 7 bases, and 11 bases lay outside the gene matches. The CDR3 protein is CASINGGRAPYNEQFF. CDR3 bases: TGTGCCAGTATTAACGGGGGGAGGGCCCCCTACAATGAGCAGTTCTTC.

This chain joins TRBV28 and TRBJ2-3; TRBD1 or TRBD2 may be the D gene (6 bases each). V lost 7 bases to trimming and J lost 1 base, with 15 bases between them. Looked up from germline, CDR1 is MDHEN and CDR2 is SYDVKM. The CDR3 extends over 15 amino acids. The CDR3 spells CASKSGAGGTDTQYF. The CDR3 nucleotides are TGTGCCAGCAAGTCGGGGGCTGGTGGCACAGATACGCAGTATTTT.

The V gene is TRBV2, the J gene TRBJ2-5; D call uncertain. The CDR3 loop spans 14 amino acids. CDR1 and CDR2 from the germline V gene are SNHLY and FYNNEI. V dropped 4 bases and J dropped 0 bases, with 9 bases sitting between them. Here the CDR3 DNA reads TGTGCCAGCAGTGTGGGCAAGTACCAAGAGACCCAGTACTTC. Its translation is CASSVGKYQETQYF.

CDR3 DNA: TGTGCCAGCAGCTTACTGATAGTTGAGCAGTTCTTC. This sequence encodes CASSLLIVEQFF. The chain uses TRBV7-9 and TRBJ2-1; no clear D gene. Deletions cut 2 bases from V and 9 bases from J, with 8 bases between. This CDR3 is 12 amino acids long. Germline V gives CDR1 SEHNR, CDR2 FQNEAQ (reference sequence).

This chain connects TRBV28 to TRBJ1-6; tentatively, D is TRBD1 (6 bases). V lost 5 bases and J lost 8, with 10 bases in between. The CDR3 contains 13 residues. CDR1 MDHEN and CDR2 SYDVKM come from the germline V gene. The chain's CDR3 is CASSQGNDSPLHF. The CDR3 DNA reads as TGTGCCAGCAGTCAGGGGAACGATTCACCCCTCCACTTT.

This rearrangement joins TRBV28 to TRBJ2-7; 7 bases map to TRBD1. The CDR3 is 15 residues long. Germline V lookup: CDR1 MDHEN, CDR2 SYDVKM. With V trimmed by 6 bases and J by 3 bases, 11 bases remained unmatched. CDR3 region: CASSPTLRQGYEQYF. The CDR3 region has the DNA TGTGCCAGCAGCCCCACATTGAGACAGGGCTACGAGCAGTACTTC.

The J gene is TRBJ1-1, the V gene TRBV3-1; the D is unclear. Trimming removed 1 base from V and 1 base from J, with 4 bases in between. Per germline, CDR1 LGHDT and CDR2 YNNKEL (reference sequence). The CDR3 loop spans 13 amino acids. In nucleotides, the CDR3 is TGTGCCAGCAGCCAAGTTACGAACACTGAAGCTTTCTTT. Protein product: CASSQVTNTEAFF.

The V call is TRBV27, the J call TRBJ1-2, with a possible D match to TRBD1 (6 bases). The CDR3 has 14 residues. Trimming took off 2 bases at V and 4 bases at J, with 11 bases between the two ends. CDR1 and CDR2 from the germline V gene are MNHEY and SMNVEV (reference sequence). The CDR3: CASSLKGVGYGYTF. As DNA, the CDR3 is TGTGCCAGCAGTTTAAAGGGGGTTGGCTATGGCTACACCTTC.

This clonotype was picked up a small number of times. The gene calls are TRBV9 and TRBJ1-2; no clear D gene. This CDR3 comprises 14 residues. Germline CDR1 SGDLS, CDR2 YYNGEE. With 3 bases removed from V and 2 bases from J, the gap between germline ends came to 11 bases. The CDR3 region is CASSGVRTNYGYTF. In nucleotides, the CDR3 is TGTGCCAGCAGCGGCGTCAGGACCAACTATGGCTACACCTTC. The full variable domain, rest sourced from reference TRBV9 and TRBJ1-2, is DSGVTQTPKHLITATGQRVTLRCSPRSGDLSVYWYQQSLDQGLQFLIQYYNGEERAKGNILERFSAQQFPDLHSELNLSSLELGDSALYFCASSGVRTNYGYTFGSGTRLTVV.

The table lists this clonotype with many counts. This rearrangement joins TRBV11-2 to TRBJ1-1; D ambiguous. The CDR3 has 15 amino acids. CDR1 and CDR2 (germline): SGHAT, FQNNGV. The V end lost 0 bases, the J end lost 0 bases, and 8 bases lay between the germline ends. The DNA of the CDR3 is TGTGCCAGCAGCTTAGAATTAGGGCTGAACACTGAAGCTTTCTTT. Its protein product is CASSLELGLNTEAFF.

On this clonotype: A much bigger clone sits one base away, suggesting this may be a read error. The chain employs TRBV7-2 and TRBJ2-3, with D perhaps matching TRBD1 or TRBD2 (5 bases each). Germline CDR1 is SGHTA and CDR2 is FQGNSA. The CDR3 extends over 16 amino acids. V dropped 2 bases and J dropped 3 bases, with 15 bases sitting between them. The CDR3 protein is CASSLSAEGWTDTQYF. As DNA, the CDR3 is TGTGCCAGCAGCTTAAGTGCAGAGGGGTGGACAGATACGCAGTATTTT.

This clonotype was observed a handful of times. DNA of the CDR3: TGTGCCAGCAGCCCACACGCAGGGAGAGGGGCCGGGGAGCTGTTTTTT. Encoded protein: CASSPHAGRGAGELFF. This chain uses TRBV7-9 with TRBJ2-2; D is tentatively TRBD1 or TRBD2 (5 bases each). CDR3 length: 16 amino acids. Germline V gives CDR1 SEHNR, CDR2 FQNEAQ (reference sequence). V dropped 5 bases and J dropped 6 bases, with 19 bases sitting between them. The full variable domain, with the rest looked up from reference TRBV7-9 and TRBJ2-2, is DTGVSQNPRHKITKRGQNVTFRCDPISEHNRLYWYRQTLGQGPEFLTYFQNEAQLEKSRLLSDRFSAERPKGSFSTLEIQRTEQGDSAMYLCASSPHAGRGAGELFFGEGSRLTVL.